A single sample gave rise to the 7 T cell receptor beta chains below, sequenced in a study of blood T cells in healthy people across ages. Then a second PCR, running roughly 7 to 11 cycles, was carried out with a sample-barcoded 5' primer and a J-beta primer mix. TCRdb fed the 5' RACE reads into MiXCR, producing one record per CDR3 protein. The profile shows approximately 1.5 million distinct CDR3 sequences, roughly 43% of them singletons. Sequenced: blood. The receptors were gathered from a woman aged 18-35 years in good health.

A few counts support this clonotype. The rearrangement joins TRBV7-9 to TRBJ1-5; TRBD1 is a possible D gene (5 bases). This CDR3 is built from 13 residues. Germline V lookup: CDR1 SEHNR, CDR2 FQNEAQ (reference sequence). V was cut by 5 bases and J by 5 bases, with 10 bases left in between. CDR3 DNA: TGTGCCAGCAGCCTAGGGGCCTATCAGCCCCAGCATTTT. This gives the protein CASSLGAYQPQHF.

The V call is TRBV12-3 or TRBV12-4, the J call TRBJ2-7; D remains unclear. Trimming stripped 5 bases from V and 3 bases from J, with 14 bases between. The CDR3 runs 14 residues. DNA for the CDR3: TGTGCCAGCAGTAGGACCCAAACCGGCTACGAGCAGTACTTC. Translation gives CASSRTQTGYEQYF.

This clonotype was detected a few times. The chain couples TRBV20-1 to TRBJ1-1; TRBD1 is a possible D gene (6 bases). Germline V gives CDR1 DFQATT, CDR2 SNEGSKA (reference sequence). This CDR3 has 15 amino acids. The CDR3 DNA reads TGCAGGGGGAACAGGGACCCCATATCGAACACTGAAGCTTTCTTT. It is translated as CRGNRDPISNTEAFF.

The chain carries TRBV28 and TRBJ2-5; tentatively, D is TRBD1 (5 bases). V gave up 1 base and J gave up 4 bases, with 10 bases separating them. CDR3 length: 14 amino acids. Germline loops: CDR1 MDHEN, CDR2 SYDVKM. As DNA, the CDR3 is TGTGCCAGCAGTTTATTTCAGGGCGGAGAGACCCAGTACTTC. Its translation is CASSLFQGGETQYF. Supplemented by reference TRBV28 and TRBJ2-5, the full variable domain reads DVKVTQSSRYLVKRTGEKVFLECVQDMDHENMFWYRQDPGLGLRLIYFSYDVKMKEKGDIPEGYSVSREKKERFSLILESASTNQTSMYLCASSLFQGGETQYFGPGTRLLVL.

To note about this clonotype: A much larger clone lies one base from this, so it may be a read error. V is TRBV29-1 and J is TRBJ2-7; D may be TRBD2 (5 bases). CDR3 length: 13 amino acids. Trimming left V 6 bases short and J 5 bases short, with 17 bases between. CDR1 SQVTM and CDR2 ANQGSEA come from the germline V gene. Here the CDR3 reads CSVTGLALDEQYF. For the CDR3, the DNA is TGCAGCGTCACCGGACTGGCACTCGACGAGCAGTACTTC.

V gene TRBV27 combines with J gene TRBJ2-5; D is unresolved. The CDR3 covers 12 residues. Germline CDR1 MNHEY, CDR2 SMNVEV (reference sequence). Trimming pared 5 bases from V and 4 bases from J, leaving 8 bases between. DNA of the CDR3: TGTGCCAGCAGTAACCTATTAGAGACCCAGTACTTC. As protein: CASSNLLETQYF.

The chain carries TRBV5-5 and TRBJ2-2; no firm D call. V shed 4 bases and J shed 7 bases, with 8 bases lying between them. Germline CDR1 SGHKS, CDR2 YYEKEE (reference sequence). CDR3 length equals 12 residues. CDR3 sequence: CASSLTNGELFF. The CDR3, as DNA: TGTGCCAGCAGCCTTACTAACGGGGAGCTGTTTTTT.